These 22 T cell receptor beta chains share one sample of origin, sequenced in a study of shared clonotypes between healthy human individuals. Here immunoSEQ multiplex PCR was the method, and the copy in TCRdb shows in-frame clones only, minus some. The sample holds about 1.1 million clones; 70% to 80% are singletons and the top ten take approximately 0.95%. Sequencing input: memory CD4+ T cells from PBMCs. The sample's subset: CD45RA-negative fraction. The receptors here all came from a man younger than 30 in good health. Some clones in this sample may be carry-over from other donors' samples.

DNA of the CDR3: TGCAGCGTTGCTAGCGGGCGCTCCTACAATGAGCAGTTCTTC. It yields the protein CSVASGRSYNEQFF. This sequence joins TRBV29-1 and TRBJ2-1, with TRBD2 identical over 8 bases. V dropped 4 bases and J dropped 0; count of bases not matched to a gene: 2. Germline lookup yields CDR1 SQVTM and CDR2 ANQGSEA. The CDR3 spans 14 residues.

About this clone itself: A single base separates this from a much larger clone, so it may be a read error. Other DNA sequences from this sample encode an identical CDR3 as well. V usage is TRBV5-4 and J usage is TRBJ1-1; D gene uncertain. Trimming removed 0 bases from V and 0 bases from J, with 9 bases in between. This CDR3 has 15 residues. CDR1 is SGHNT and CDR2 is YYREEE in the germline V gene (reference sequence). The CDR3 region has the DNA TGTGCCAGCAGCTTGGCCGGCGGAATGAACACTGAAGCTTTCTTT. Translation gives CASSLAGGMNTEAFF.

A few counts support this clone. The V call is TRBV5-1, the J call TRBJ2-1; D may be TRBD1 or TRBD2 (6 bases each). CDR3 length: 14 amino acids. V gave up 7 bases and J gave up 7 bases, with 18 bases separating them. The V gene's germline CDR1 is SGHRS and CDR2 YFSETQ. CDR3 region: CASQGTRSENEQFF. The CDR3 bases are TGCGCCAGCCAGGGGACTCGCAGTGAAAATGAGCAGTTCTTC.

A word on this clone: Other nucleotide sequences in the sample specify the same CDR3. This sequence joins TRBV13 and TRBJ2-5; D perhaps matches TRBD1 (8 bases). The CDR3 is 15 amino acids. The germline V and J ends were trimmed by 5 bases and 5 bases, with 18 bases remaining between them. In germline, CDR1 is PRHDT, CDR2 FYEKMQ (reference sequence). The CDR3 loop reads CASSGGQGGYETQYF. The CDR3 coding sequence is TGTGCCAGCAGCGGAGGACAGGGAGGGTATGAGACCCAGTACTTC.

This chain links TRBV19 with TRBJ1-1; possibly TRBD1 for D (6 bases). The CDR3 sequence is 15 residues long. CDR1 is LNHDA, CDR2 SQIVND, per germline (reference sequence). Trimming removed 7 bases from V and 0 bases from J, with 15 bases in between. CDR3 coding DNA: TGTGCCAGTACCTCCTCCGGGGGCATGAACACTGAAGCTTTCTTT. Its protein product is CASTSSGGMNTEAFF.

Remarks on this clone: The CDR3 does not end in the conserved phenylalanine or tryptophan, so this is likely a read error. The DNA is left out, because the CDR3 cannot be placed on it with certainty; the CDR3 is given as TCRdb lists it. The chain is built from TRBV5-4 and TRBJ1-2; the table names TRBD1, a call not compared with the DNA. A total of 13 residues make up the CDR3, ends included. CDR1 is SGHNT, CDR2 YYREEE, per germline (reference sequence). The CDR3 reads CASRINDRGGLDI.

This chain joins TRBV11-2 and TRBJ2-1, with D unclear. This CDR3 is 13 amino acids long. The germline V gene has CDR1 SGHAT and CDR2 FQNNGV. V was shortened by 5 bases and J by 5 bases, with 10 bases between the two germline ends. CDR3 in amino acids: CASSTERNNEQFF. CDR3 sequence (DNA): TGTGCCAGCAGCACGGAGAGGAACAATGAGCAGTTCTTC.

The genes are TRBV10-3 and TRBJ2-3; 8 positions match TRBD2. Germline loops: CDR1 ENHRY, CDR2 SYGVKD. The CDR3 runs to 14 residues. V dropped 10 bases and J dropped 1; count of bases not matched to a gene: 7. The CDR3 here is CATGGSGGTDTQYF. In DNA, the CDR3 is TGTGCCACCGGGGGTAGCGGGGGCACAGATACGCAGTATTTT.

On this clone itself: This specimen includes other DNA sequences encoding the same CDR3. The J gene is TRBJ1-2, the V gene TRBV5-1; 12 nucleotides agree with TRBD1. From germline, CDR1 is SGHRS and CDR2 YFSETQ. V shed 4 bases, J shed 7 bases, and the junction held 5 bases outside the gene matches. The length of the CDR3 is 14 residues. The CDR3 region is CASSPGQGASGYTF. DNA of the CDR3: TGCGCCAGCAGCCCGGGACAGGGGGCGTCTGGCTACACCTTC.

This clone showed up just a few times. The genes are TRBV2 and TRBJ1-1; D uncertain. The V gene's germline CDR1 is SNHLY and CDR2 FYNNEI. V dropped 6 bases and J dropped 7 bases, with 6 bases sitting between them. The length of the CDR3 is 10 residues. Here the CDR3 reads CASRLGEAFF. The CDR3 nucleotides are TGTGCCAGCAGGCTAGGTGAAGCTTTCTTT.

A remark on this clone: In the same sample, other DNA sequences code for this CDR3. V is TRBV2 and J is TRBJ1-5; D is uncertain. V lost 4 bases and J lost 2, with 9 bases in between. This CDR3 region has 14 residues. Germline values: CDR1 SNHLY, CDR2 FYNNEI. The CDR3 sequence: CASSGSWGNQPQHF. As DNA, the CDR3 is TGTGCCAGCAGTGGATCATGGGGCAATCAGCCCCAGCATTTT.

The chain uses TRBV5-1 and TRBJ1-4, with no clear D. Per the germline V gene, CDR1 is SGHRS and CDR2 is YFSETQ. The CDR3 consists of 15 residues. V was pared by 0 bases and J by 0 bases, with 6 bases between. Written as DNA, the CDR3 is TGCGCCAGCAGCTTGGAGGGATCAACTAATGAAAAACTGTTTTTT. It is translated as CASSLEGSTNEKLFF.

V is TRBV6-5 and J is TRBJ2-2; D gene ambiguous. The CDR3 is 14 amino acids. Deletions cut 8 bases from V and 4 bases from J, with 14 bases between. Per germline, CDR1 MNHEY and CDR2 SVGAGI. The chain's CDR3 is CASLRLVGTGELFF. For the CDR3, the DNA is TGTGCCAGCCTTAGATTAGTTGGCACCGGGGAGCTGTTTTTT.

The chain employs TRBV28 and TRBJ1-5; D may be TRBD1 (6 bases). V was cut by 6 bases and J by 5 bases, with 23 bases left in between. Looked up from germline, CDR1 is MDHEN and CDR2 is SYDVKM. This CDR3 region has 17 residues. CDR3 nucleotide sequence: TGTGCCAGCAGGCCGAACTCCGGGACAAGGCCCTATCAGCCCCAGCATTTT. This codes for CASRPNSGTRPYQPQHF.

V gene TRBV7-2 combines with J gene TRBJ1-2; D might be TRBD1 (6 bases). The length of the CDR3 is 15 residues. Between the trimmed V and J ends, which lost 6 bases and 2 bases, there was a span of 16 bases. Germline V gene lookup returns CDR1 SGHTA and CDR2 FQGNSA. The DNA for the CDR3 is TGTGCCAGCAGTGGAGACGGGACAAGCAACTATGGCTACACCTTC. It specifies CASSGDGTSNYGYTF.

This sequence joins TRBV7-3 and TRBJ1-2; the match to TRBD1 covers 12 bases. There are 14 residues in the CDR3. V trimming: 5 bases; J trimming: 7 bases; junction bases outside the gene matches: 5. Germline V gives CDR1 SGHTA, CDR2 FQGTGA. CDR3 sequence reads: CASSAGTGGLGYTF. CDR3 nucleotide sequence: TGTGCCAGCAGCGCCGGGACAGGGGGCCTTGGCTACACCTTC.

The V call is TRBV30, the J call TRBJ2-3, with TRBD2 matching over 14 bases. The germline V gene encodes CDR1 GTSNPN and CDR2 SVGIG (reference sequence). The CDR3 runs to 13 residues. V gave up 7 bases and J gave up 4 bases; unmatched junction bases: 1. Written as DNA, the CDR3 is TGTGCCTCGGGACTAGCGGGAGCAGATACGCAGTATTTT. This sequence encodes CASGLAGADTQYF.

This clone came up many times. This rearrangement joins TRBV5-1 to TRBJ2-2; 8 nucleotides match TRBD2. The trim removed 0 bases at V and 3 bases at J, leaving 1 base unmatched. The length of the CDR3 is 15 residues. Looked up from germline, CDR1 is SGHRS and CDR2 is YFSETQ. This CDR3 reads CASSLVAGYTGELFF. CDR3 DNA: TGCGCCAGCAGCTTGGTAGCGGGGTACACCGGGGAGCTGTTTTTT.

This clone was picked up a small number of times. V and J are TRBV11-3 and TRBJ1-2; TRBD1 aligns across 8 bases. CDR3 length: 13 residues. Germline-derived CDR1 and CDR2 are SGHNT and YENEEA. V lost 1 base and J lost 5; bases outside the gene matches: 0. The CDR3 sequence: CASSLGQGYGYTF. The DNA of the CDR3 is TGTGCCAGCAGCTTAGGACAGGGGTATGGCTACACCTTC.

The chain recombines TRBV2 with TRBJ1-5, with D unresolved. CDR1 and CDR2 from the germline V gene are SNHLY and FYNNEI. The V and J ends lost 2 bases and 3 bases respectively, with 8 bases between them. CDR3 length equals 14 residues. The CDR3: CASSESLSNQPQHF. The DNA of the CDR3 is TGTGCCAGCAGTGAATCCCTTTCCAATCAGCCCCAGCATTTT.

The DNA for the CDR3 is TGCGCCAGCAGCCCGTGGTTCGAGGGCTACGAGCAGTACTTC. Protein product: CASSPWFEGYEQYF. The genes are TRBV5-1 and TRBJ2-7; D may be TRBD2 (5 bases). Trimming cost V 4 bases and J 3 bases, with 14 bases left between them. Germline CDR1 is SGHRS and CDR2 is YFSETQ. The CDR3 spans 14 residues.

Concerning this clone itself: A much larger clonotype is one base distant, so this may be a read error. The sample contains more than one DNA sequence encoding this CDR3. V is TRBV5-1 and J is TRBJ1-1; D perhaps matches TRBD1 (5 bases). CDR1 and CDR2 from the germline V gene are SGHRS and YFSETQ. V lost 0 bases, J lost 1 base, and 7 bases lay in between. This CDR3 contains 14 residues. The CDR3 sequence is CASSLVTGNTEAFF. CDR3 coding DNA: TGCGCCAGCAGCTTGGTCACAGGGAACACTGAAGCTTTCTTT.